This T cell receptor (beta chain) is drawn from a study of early T cells in non-severe SARS-CoV-2 infection listed by TCRdb under 2021. For the study in its entirety: Because TCR sequencing was done on bulk RNA from unsorted whole blood, the alpha and beta chains could not be paired.

To prepare the library, 5' RACE was applied. TCRdb records NextSeq 500 as the sequencer. The TCR library protocol attached unique molecular identifiers to individual cDNA molecules to correct for sequencing error and PCR bias. Sequencing covered both TCR alpha and beta chains, and within each sample the abundances of alpha and beta sequences were tightly co-correlated. Concerning the study's data processing: Decombinator V4 was used to annotate the V gene, J gene and CDR3 of the TCR sequences. Expanded TCRs were defined as changing significantly between any two time points under a Poisson model with p below 0.0001. TCR abundances were normalised to the total number of TCRs sequenced per sample and were expressed as counts per million. TRAV1-2 paired with TRAJ12, TRAJ20 or TRAJ33 defined MAIT TCRs, while TRAV10 paired with TRAJ18 defined iNKT TCRs. VDJdb, accessed 1 November 2021, was searched for CMV, EBV and SARS-CoV-2 annotated TCRs, excluding TCRs annotated for multiple antigens. Clones were called with MiXCR by TCRdb after fastp trimmed the public reads at Q25, and only in-frame beta chains were retained. Rows are combined by CDR3 protein, so each entry shows the most common genes and DNA. The V and J calls follow TCRdb's processing rather than the paper's. The sample yields fewer than 85,000 distinct CDR3 sequences; around 17% were counted once. Around 2.6% of the sample is taken by the ten largest.

Set within a cohort of healthcare workers in London, UK, this nested case-control study involved weekly PCR testing of nasopharyngeal swabs along with blood sampling. Healthcare workers were recruited during the week of the UK lockdown, between 23 and 31 March 2020, and followed weekly for up to roughly 16 weeks. Note on this clonotype: What antigen it recognizes has not been identified. Within one base of it there is no much larger clone, and no base qualities were kept.

What the study reported, not specific to this receptor: VDJdb matching was skewed toward anti-spike CD8 responses, so virus-specific expansions were likely underestimated and private and CD4 specificities were missed.

There are 16 amino acids in the CDR3, from cysteine to phenylalanine inclusive. CDR3 DNA only is kept here, 48 bases in frame from base 1. The germline V gene encodes CDR1 SGHDN and CDR2 FVKESK. Trimming removed 0 bases from V and 4 bases from J, leaving 15 bases between the germline ends. Input material: whole blood. The sequence joins TRBV14 to TRBJ1-1, and TRBD1 may be the D gene, going by 6 matching bases. This sequence originates from an adult who was a healthcare worker with PCR-confirmed SARS-CoV-2 infection or an uninfected control (not recorded which). CDR3 protein: CASSQETGFGGTEAFF. The nucleotides are TGTGCCAGCAGCCAAGAAACAGGGTTCGGTGGCACTGAAGCTTTCTTT.